This T cell receptor (beta chain) was identified in a study of blood T cell repertoires in COVID-19. Background on the study: Samples of COVID-19 (acute and convalescent) were obtained from the United States, Italy and Spain. T cells, B-cell-depleted T cells, or PBMCs provided the cDNA or gDNA that served as material.

This clone was seen just once. As processed by the authors: Reference gene primer amplification yielded estimated nucleated cell counts. The protocol was immunoSEQ multiplex PCR, while the TCRdb copy is restricted to in-frame clones and leaves out a portion. From that table come the V and J calls and clone size; the DNA was used to work out D and trimming. Of 140,000 or so clones listed, 87% are singletons. Germline trimming cut 0 bases from V and 5 bases from J; bases unmatched to any gene: 5. This CDR3 is 16 amino acids long. CDR1 and CDR2 (germline): MNHEY, SVGAGI. Sequenced sample: peripheral blood. V is TRBV6-5 and J is TRBJ2-1; 9 nucleotides line up with TRBD1. The receptor's source is a man in his fifties or sixties who had recovered from COVID-19. As DNA, the CDR3 is TGTGCCAGCAGTTACTCGAGGGACAGGGCCCACAATGAGCAGTTCTTC. This codes for CASSYSRDRAHNEQFF.